This record looks at one T cell receptor (beta chain) sequence and its context. Per germline, CDR1 MGHDK and CDR2 SYGVNS. The V segment lost 0 bases and the J segment 6 bases; nucleotides outside the gene matches: 13. The CDR3 length is 17 residues. The entry originates in a study of cytomegalovirus exposure and HLA in healthy donors. Generated by immunoSEQ multiplex PCR, the TCRdb table keeps only in-frame clones and is missing some. The sample lists about 130,000 clones, about nine tenths occurring once. The study drew the donors from its 120-subject validation cohort, separate from the approximately 700-subject first cohort.

The clonotype comes from a young man in good health and CMV-seronegative. The sample comprised PBMCs. The chain couples TRBV25-1 to TRBJ1-2; 7 nucleotides align to TRBD1. The CDR3 nucleotides are TGTGCCAGCAGTGAATATTACATGAGCAGACAGGGAGATGGCTACACCTTC. Protein product: CASSEYYMSRQGDGYTF.